A single sample is the source of the 15 T cell receptor beta chains below, sequenced in a study of T cell repertoires in cytomegalovirus infection. One entry per CDR3 protein results from TCRdb running MiXCR on the reads. The sample consists of 250,000 or so distinct CDR3 sequences, around 15% of them appearing once. The material sequenced was CD8+ T cells from PBMCs. The source is a human donor in good health (CMV status not recorded). Some clones in this sample may be carry-over from other donors' samples.

The chain couples TRBV5-1 to TRBJ1-1, with a tentative D call TRBD1 (5 bases). Trimming shortened V by 0 bases and J by 1 base, and 10 bases separated the two germline ends. Looked up from germline, CDR1 is SGHRS and CDR2 is YFSETQ. This CDR3 is built from 15 residues. The CDR3 spells CASSLVRQKNTEAFF. The CDR3 nucleotides are TGCGCCAGCAGCTTGGTGCGACAGAAGAACACTGAAGCTTTCTTT. Looking up the rest from reference TRBV5-1 and TRBJ1-1 gives the full variable domain: KAGVTQTPRYLIKTRGQQVTLSCSPISGHRSVSWYQQTPGQGLQFLFEYFSETQRNKGNFPGRFSGRQFSNSRSEMNVSTLELGDSALYLCASSLVRQKNTEAFFGQGTRLTVV.

The table lists this clonotype with a few counts. Here the CDR3 DNA reads TGTGCCAGCAGCCAAGCCGGGGCTCTAGCGGGGGGGATCACAGATACGCAGTATTTT. This codes for CASSQAGALAGGITDTQYF. This chain connects TRBV4-2 to TRBJ2-3, with 12 bases aligning to TRBD2. Germline CDR1 is LGHNA and CDR2 is YNFKEQ. The ends lost 1 base at V and 2 bases at J; junction bases unmatched: 10. The CDR3 is 19 amino acids.

Many counts were recorded for this clonotype. The V call is TRBV7-8, the J call TRBJ2-7, with D perhaps matching TRBD1 (5 bases). V was shortened by 7 bases and J by 3 bases, with 10 bases between the two germline ends. CDR1 is SGHVS, CDR2 FQNEAQ, per germline. This CDR3 has 12 amino acids. CDR3 sequence: CASTGQGYEQYF. The CDR3 DNA reads TGTGCCAGCACGGGCCAGGGCTACGAGCAGTACTTC.

This clonotype has at least ten counts. The chain employs TRBV7-9 and TRBJ2-3; the match to TRBD1 covers 10 bases. V was clipped by 4 bases and J by 3 bases; unmatched bases: 16. CDR3 length: 19 amino acids. CDR1 and CDR2 from the germline V gene are SEHNR and FQNEAQ (reference sequence). In DNA, the CDR3 is TGTGCCAGCAGCTACCCAGACAGGGGGCGCATCACAAAGACAGATACGCAGTATTTT. Translating gives CASSYPDRGRITKTDTQYF.

This clonotype was seen many times. This chain links TRBV7-6 with TRBJ2-5; D might be TRBD1 (5 bases). The CDR3 is 14 residues long. V was trimmed by 5 bases and J by 4 bases, leaving 14 bases between them. CDR1 is SGHVS, CDR2 FNYEAQ, per germline. This CDR3 is CASSGRVGSETQYF. CDR3 coding DNA: TGTGCCAGCAGCGGCAGGGTTGGGTCAGAGACCCAGTACTTC. The full variable domain, its missing parts supplied by reference TRBV7-6 and TRBJ2-5, is GAGVSQSPRYKVTKRGQDVALRCDPISGHVSLYWYRQALGQGPEFLTYFNYEAQQDKSGLPNDRFSAERPEGSISTLTIQRTEQRDSAMYRCASSGRVGSETQYFGPGTRLLVL.

This clonotype was counted between two and nine times. The rearrangement links TRBV5-5 to TRBJ2-5; D ambiguous. This CDR3 is 15 amino acids long. In germline, CDR1 is SGHKS, CDR2 YYEKEE (reference sequence). Trimming shortened V by 1 base and J by 1 base, and 11 bases separated the two germline ends. CDR3 nucleotides: TGTGCCAGCAGCTTGAACAGTGGGGTCCAAGAGACCCAGTACTTC. Translation gives CASSLNSGVQETQYF.

The chain combines TRBV20-1 with TRBJ2-3; 8 bases are shared with TRBD2. J lost 2 bases, V lost 5 bases, and 3 bases had no gene match. Per the germline V gene, CDR1 is DFQATT and CDR2 is SNEGSKA (reference sequence). The CDR3 is 13 amino acids. CDR3 DNA sequence: TGCAGTGCTTCGGGGGGGCTCACAGATACGCAGTATTTT. This codes for CSASGGLTDTQYF.

The chain is built from TRBV28 and TRBJ1-1; 7 positions agree with TRBD1. CDR1 MDHEN and CDR2 SYDVKM come from the germline V gene. V gave up 5 bases and J gave up 2 bases; unmatched junction bases: 8. The CDR3 is made up of 15 amino acids. As DNA, the CDR3 is TGTGCCAGCAGTCCCCCCGGGACAGCAAACACTGAAGCTTTCTTT. It translates to CASSPPGTANTEAFF. The variable domain in full, with the rest retrieved from reference TRBV28 and TRBJ1-1, is DVKVTQSSRYLVKRTGEKVFLECVQDMDHENMFWYRQDPGLGLRLIYFSYDVKMKEKGDIPEGYSVSREKKERFSLILESASTNQTSMYLCASSPPGTANTEAFFGQGTRLTVV.

In this sample, this clonotype turned up a few times. This sequence joins TRBV12-3 or TRBV12-4 and TRBJ1-5; D is unresolved. This CDR3 comprises 13 residues. V lost 8 bases, J lost 2 bases, and 10 bases lay in between. The CDR3 spells CASGPSGNQPQHF. CDR3 sequence (DNA): TGTGCCAGCGGTCCGAGCGGCAATCAGCCCCAGCATTTT.

This clonotype showed up just a few times. CDR3 region: CAIRSDSSYTEAFF. As DNA, the CDR3 is TGTGCCATCAGATCAGACAGTTCATACACTGAAGCTTTCTTT. The chain is built from TRBV10-3 and TRBJ1-1; the D gene is possibly TRBD1 (5 bases). Per germline, CDR1 ENHRY and CDR2 SYGVKD. Trimming cost V 6 bases and J 3 bases, with 14 bases left between them. The CDR3 has 14 residues.

In this sample, this clonotype turned up a few times. The chain links TRBV19 to TRBJ1-2; a possible D gene is TRBD1 (5 bases). The CDR3 loop spans 15 amino acids. Germline CDR1 LNHDA, CDR2 SQIVND (reference sequence). The ends were cut back, 3 bases at V and 7 bases at J, with 18 bases in the middle. CDR3 coding DNA: TGTGCCAGTAGTATCGGCGGGGCGTCAGGTGGTGGCTACACCTTC. Residues: CASSIGGASGGGYTF.

V is TRBV20-1 and J is TRBJ1-2, with D unclear. Germline CDR1 is DFQATT and CDR2 is SNEGSKA (reference sequence). This CDR3 has 13 amino acids. Between the trimmed V and J ends, which lost 3 bases and 3 bases, there was a span of 11 bases. CDR3 sequence: CSASLESDYGYTF. In DNA form, the CDR3 reads TGCAGTGCTAGTTTAGAAAGTGACTATGGCTACACCTTC.

This chain connects TRBV7-9 to TRBJ2-1; 7 bases fit TRBD2. The length of the CDR3 is 16 residues. CDR1 and CDR2 from the germline V gene are SEHNR and FQNEAQ (reference sequence). The junction had 16 bases not matched to a gene; V was cut back by 5 bases and J by 9 bases. CDR3 nucleotides: TGTGCCAGCAGCCCTAGAGTGGGGGGGGGATCGAGTGAGCAGTTCTTC. Translating it yields CASSPRVGGGSSEQFF. The full variable domain, rest sourced from reference TRBV7-9 and TRBJ2-1, is DTGVSQNPRHKITKRGQNVTFRCDPISEHNRLYWYRQTLGQGPEFLTYFQNEAQLEKSRLLSDRFSAERPKGSFSTLEIQRTEQGDSAMYLCASSPRVGGGSSEQFFGPGTRLTVL.

This CDR3 reads CASSLVPLRTSGFTDTQYF. CDR3 nucleotides: TGCGCCAGCAGCTTGGTACCCCTCAGGACTAGCGGTTTCACAGATACGCAGTATTTT. The chain is built from TRBV5-1 and TRBJ2-3, with 10 bases that match TRBD2. CDR3 length equals 19 residues. Germline loops: CDR1 SGHRS, CDR2 YFSETQ. The V and J ends lost 0 bases and 2 bases, in that order; junction bases with no gene match: 12.

This clonotype has a count of ten or more. The chain couples TRBV7-2 to TRBJ2-7; D gene ambiguous. There are 12 residues in the CDR3. CDR1 is SGHTA and CDR2 is FQGNSA in the germline V gene. Trimming pared 3 bases from V and 4 bases from J, leaving 7 bases between. Written as DNA, the CDR3 is TGTGCCAGCAGCTTCATCGGGTACGAGCAGTACTTC. This encodes CASSFIGYEQYF.